This paragraph reports one TCR beta chain. Its antigen is unidentified. The CDR3 runs to 14 residues. The V end was cut by 3 bases, the J end by 9 bases, with 17 bases between. Germline CDR1 is GTSNPN and CDR2 is SVGIG (reference sequence). These data come from a study of cytomegalovirus exposure and HLA in healthy donors. Study observations and caveats: The study recorded 150 to 200 TCR beta chains that were cytomegalovirus-associated. Cytomegalovirus status was reportedly diagnosed by the classifier with high specificity and sensitivity.

The method was immunoSEQ multiplex PCR; TCRdb's version includes in-frame clones alone and lacks a portion of them. The sample lists roughly 200,000 clones; about 81% were seen once. V usage is TRBV30 and J usage is TRBJ2-2; tentatively, D is TRBD1 (6 bases). The sequence derives from a woman aged 25 to 39 in good health and CMV-seronegative. Sequenced sample: PBMCs. Written as DNA, the CDR3 is TGTGCCTGGAGGGAGGACAGATCGGCGTGGGAGCTGTTTTTT. This translates into CAWREDRSAWELFF.